What follows are 25 T cell receptor beta chains derived from one specimen sequenced in a study of cytomegalovirus exposure and HLA in healthy donors (dated by TCRdb to about 2017). Library preparation employed the immunoSEQ multiplex PCR assay. For the multiplex PCR, a mixture combining 60 forward primers for TCR Vbeta segments and 13 reverse primers for TCR Jbeta segments was used. TCRdb obtained this table from immuneACCESS and retained in-frame rearrangements with V and J assigned. These tables miss some clones; where compared with another copy, unresolved V genes account for less than half of the shortfall, and the remainder is unexplained. This sample lists more than 50,000 clones; less than 75% were detected once. Together, the top ten hold approximately 25% of the sample. The sample consisted of PBMCs. These receptors were obtained from a man in his fifties in good health and CMV-seropositive.

The chain employs TRBV29-1 and TRBJ2-5; D gene uncertain. Per the germline V gene, CDR1 is SQVTM and CDR2 is ANQGSEA. Trimming stripped 4 bases from V and 5 bases from J, with 5 bases between. The CDR3 runs 10 residues. CDR3 in amino acids: CSVVGETQYF. In DNA form, the CDR3 reads TGCAGCGTTGTGGGCGAGACCCAGTACTTC.

The genes are TRBV6-1 and TRBJ1-3; maybe TRBD1 (5 bases). This CDR3 has 17 amino acids. Between the trimmed V and J ends, which lost 2 bases and 0 bases, there was a span of 14 bases. CDR1 and CDR2 from the germline V gene are MNHNS and SASEGT. In DNA, the CDR3 is TGTGCCAGCAGTGAAAGGGGCGGACGGGTCTCTGGAAACACCATATATTTT. Translating it yields CASSERGGRVSGNTIYF.

This chain joins TRBV10-2 and TRBJ1-3, with D tentatively TRBD1 (5 bases). V was shortened by 6 bases and J by 0 bases, with 12 bases between the two germline ends. CDR1 is WSHSY, CDR2 SAAADI, per germline. CDR3 length equals 15 residues. As DNA, the CDR3 is TGCGCCAGCAGGGAGCAGGGACTCTCTGGAAACACCATATATTTT. It specifies CASREQGLSGNTIYF.

This rearrangement joins TRBV6-4 to TRBJ1-2; 7 bases match TRBD1. The CDR3 covers 17 residues. CDR1 and CDR2 (germline): MRHNA, SNTAGT. V dropped 8 bases and J dropped 8; count of bases not matched to a gene: 23. The CDR3 DNA is TGTGCCAGCGTTCCTCCGACAGGGTTGACCGTGGGTGAAGGCTACACCTTC. This codes for CASVPPTGLTVGEGYTF.

This clone was seen once. The chain recombines TRBV2 with TRBJ1-5; D call uncertain. CDR1 and CDR2 (germline): SNHLY, FYNNEI. With 4 bases removed from V and 6 bases from J, the gap between germline ends came to 19 bases. The CDR3 extends over 16 amino acids. CDR3 DNA sequence: TGTGCCAGCAGTGCCTTTGTTTCGGTGTCGGGTCAGCCCCAGCATTTT. Its protein product is CASSAFVSVSGQPQHF.

The gene calls are TRBV9 and TRBJ2-2; 8 nucleotides agree with TRBD2. The CDR3 has 15 amino acids. Germline CDR1 SGDLS, CDR2 YYNGEE. The junction had 12 bases not matched to a gene; V was cut back by 6 bases and J by 8 bases. The CDR3 coding sequence is TGTGCCAGCACCCCAACGGGTAGCGGGGCTGGGGAGCTGTTTTTT. It specifies CASTPTGSGAGELFF.

The chain uses TRBV7-7 and TRBJ2-7; TRBD1 aligns across 10 bases. CDR1 is SSHAT, CDR2 FNYEAQ, per germline (reference sequence). V lost 5 bases and J lost 3; bases outside the gene matches: 1. CDR3 length: 13 amino acids. CDR3 sequence (DNA): TGTGCCAGCAGCCGGGACAGGGGCTACGAGCAGTACTTC. Translating it yields CASSRDRGYEQYF. Using reference TRBV7-7 and TRBJ2-7 for the parts outside the CDR3, the full variable domain is GAGVSQSPRYKVTKRGQDVTLRCDPISSHATLYWYQQALGQGPEFLTYFNYEAQPDKSGLPSDRFSAERPEGSISTLTIQRTEQRDSAMYRCASSRDRGYEQYFGPGTRLTVT.

This chain joins TRBV7-2 and TRBJ2-7, with TRBD2 as a possible D gene (7 bases). Germline CDR1 and CDR2: SGHTA and FQGNSA. V lost 5 bases and J lost 5, with 19 bases in between. This CDR3 is 15 amino acids long. The CDR3 protein is CASSLRRGGIHEQYF. The CDR3 nucleotides are TGTGCCAGCAGCCTTAGGAGGGGGGGCATCCACGAGCAGTACTTC.

The sample holds one count of this clone. V usage is TRBV7-8 and J usage is TRBJ1-1, with 10 bases aligning to TRBD1. The CDR3 runs to 17 residues. With 3 bases clipped from V and 3 bases from J, the junction kept 10 bases outside the gene matches. CDR1 and CDR2 from the germline V gene are SGHVS and FQNEAQ. CDR3 nucleotide sequence: TGTGCCAGCAGCTTTTCGACAGGGGGCTTGGGGGACACTGAAGCTTTCTTT. It translates to CASSFSTGGLGDTEAFF. The whole variable domain, remainder taken from reference TRBV7-8 and TRBJ1-1, is GAGVSQSPRYKVAKRGQDVALRCDPISGHVSLFWYQQALGQGPEFLTYFQNEAQLDKSGLPSDRFFAERPEGSVSTLKIQRTQQEDSAVYLCASSFSTGGLGDTEAFFGQGTRLTVV.

The chain couples TRBV5-1 to TRBJ2-7; 9 bases line up with TRBD2. V lost 0 bases to trimming and J lost 5 bases; unmatched junction nucleotides: 3. Germline assignment: CDR1 SGHRS and CDR2 YFSETQ. The CDR3 covers 14 residues. In DNA, the CDR3 is TGCGCCAGCAGCTTGGGGTGGACTAGCGACGAGCAGTACTTC. It translates to CASSLGWTSDEQYF.

V gene TRBV10-1 combines with J gene TRBJ2-7; 8 nucleotides match TRBD1. The V and J ends lost 0 bases and 12 bases, in that order; junction bases with no gene match: 7. The CDR3 consists of 13 residues. Germline V gene lookup returns CDR1 WNHNN and CDR2 SYGVQD (reference sequence). The CDR3 DNA reads TGCGCCAGCAGTGAGTCGCGGAGGACAGGGCTGTACTTC. It is translated as CASSESRRTGLYF.

V is TRBV19 and J is TRBJ1-5; no clear D gene. The CDR3 is 13 amino acids. CDR1 is LNHDA, CDR2 SQIVND, per germline (reference sequence). V dropped 2 bases and J dropped 4 bases, with 6 bases sitting between them. The CDR3 DNA is TGTGCCAGTAGTATAAATAGAAATCAGCCCCAGCATTTT. Protein product: CASSINRNQPQHF.

The V gene is TRBV12-5, the J gene TRBJ2-7; possible D gene TRBD2, 5 bases. The CDR3 runs to 16 residues. CDR1 and CDR2 (germline): LGHNT, FRNRAP. V was pared by 2 bases and J by 5 bases, with 19 bases between. CDR3 sequence reads: CASGLSPVERVHEQYF. The CDR3 DNA is TGTGCTAGTGGTTTGTCTCCCGTTGAGAGGGTTCACGAGCAGTACTTC.

This clone was found once. V and J are TRBV15 and TRBJ2-5; TRBD1 matches 7 bases. Germline V gives CDR1 LNHNV, CDR2 YYDKDF (reference sequence). The CDR3 extends over 14 amino acids. J lost 4 bases, V lost 3 bases, and 5 bases had no gene match. CDR3 bases: TGTGCCACCAGCAGGGACAGGACGAGAGAGACCCAGTACTTC. Its protein is CATSRDRTRETQYF.

Here the CDR3 reads CATSGNRGGGNQPQHF. For the CDR3, the DNA is TGTGCCACCAGCGGAAACAGGGGCGGTGGCAATCAGCCCCAGCATTTT. The chain joins TRBV15 to TRBJ1-5; 7 bases fit TRBD1. Germline V gives CDR1 LNHNV, CDR2 YYDKDF (reference sequence). The CDR3 has 16 amino acids. The junction had 9 bases not matched to a gene; V was cut back by 5 bases and J by 2 bases. Looking up the rest from reference TRBV15 and TRBJ1-5 gives the full variable domain: DAMVIQNPRYQVTQFGKPVTLSCSQTLNHNVMYWYQQKSSQAPKLLFHYYDKDFNNEADTPDNFQSRRPNTSFCFLDIRSPGLGDTAMYLCATSGNRGGGNQPQHFGDGTRLSIL.

The chain uses TRBV5-1 and TRBJ2-2; D is unclear. In germline, CDR1 is SGHRS, CDR2 YFSETQ. The V end was cut by 4 bases, the J end by 1 base, with 2 bases between. CDR3 length: 12 residues. The CDR3 DNA sequence: TGCGCCAGCAGCCAGAACACCGGGGAGCTGTTTTTT. Amino acid sequence: CASSQNTGELFF.

The chain is built from TRBV25-1 and TRBJ2-5; 11 nucleotides line up with TRBD2. V was clipped by 1 base and J by 5 bases; unmatched bases: 3. Germline V gene sequence: CDR1 MGHDK, CDR2 SYGVNS. The CDR3 has 15 amino acids. Written as DNA, the CDR3 is TGTGCCAGCAGTGAATCGGGACTAGCGGCTGAGACCCAGTACTTC. Protein product: CASSESGLAAETQYF.

This chain joins TRBV7-9 and TRBJ2-7; 12 bases map to TRBD2. The CDR3 is made up of 16 amino acids. V lost 5 bases and J lost 6; bases outside the gene matches: 11. The germline V gene encodes CDR1 SEHNR and CDR2 FQNEAQ (reference sequence). This CDR3 reads CASSTWTSGARLEQYF. CDR3 nucleotides: TGTGCCAGCAGCACTTGGACTAGCGGGGCCCGTCTCGAGCAGTACTTC. Looking up the rest from reference TRBV7-9 and TRBJ2-7 gives the full variable domain: DTGVSQNPRHKITKRGQNVTFRCDPISEHNRLYWYRQTLGQGPEFLTYFQNEAQLEKSRLLSDRFSAERPKGSFSTLEIQRTEQGDSAMYLCASSTWTSGARLEQYFGPGTRLTVT.

The DNA of the CDR3 is TGCAGCGTTGGGGAGGGGACCGGGACCCAGTACTTC. Translation gives CSVGEGTGTQYF. The V and J genes are TRBV29-1 and TRBJ2-5, with 7 bases matching TRBD2. Germline V CDR1 and CDR2: SQVTM, ANQGSEA. J was trimmed by 7 bases and V by 4 bases; bases with no gene match: 6. The CDR3 has 12 amino acids.

This clone has just a few counts. The rearrangement links TRBV5-1 to TRBJ1-1; a possible D gene is TRBD1 (5 bases). The V end lost 0 bases, the J end lost 3 bases, and 15 bases lay between the germline ends. The V gene's germline CDR1 is SGHRS and CDR2 YFSETQ. This CDR3 comprises 16 residues. The CDR3 loop reads CASSLGQGWEHTEAFF. DNA of the CDR3: TGCGCCAGCAGCTTGGGGCAGGGCTGGGAACACACTGAAGCTTTCTTT.

The rearrangement uses TRBV9 and TRBJ2-3, with 10 nucleotides matching TRBD1. Germline lookup yields CDR1 SGDLS and CDR2 YYNGEE. V was pared by 4 bases and J by 6 bases, with 8 bases of the junction left unmatched. This CDR3 has 15 amino acids. CDR3 nucleotide sequence: TGTGCCAGCAGCCCACGGACAGGGGGTATGGATACGCAGTATTTT. This gives the protein CASSPRTGGMDTQYF.

This clone was picked up a small number of times. The chain uses TRBV5-6 and TRBJ2-5; 7 bases agree with TRBD2. The CDR3 contains 14 residues. Germline V gene lookup returns CDR1 SGHDT and CDR2 YYEEEE. Unmatched junction bases numbered 5, after V lost 1 base and J lost 5 bases. The CDR3 DNA follows: TGTGCCAGCAGCTTGCCGGGGGGTGCTGAGACCCAGTACTTC. Translated, it gives CASSLPGGAETQYF.

This clone was seen a few times. The J gene is TRBJ1-1, the V gene TRBV6-1, with D possibly being TRBD1 (5 bases). Per the germline V gene, CDR1 is MNHNS and CDR2 is SASEGT. The germline V and J ends were trimmed by 3 bases and 4 bases, with 12 bases remaining between them. The CDR3 runs to 14 residues. CDR3 sequence reads: CASSDGAGGTEAFF. Here the CDR3 DNA reads TGTGCCAGCAGTGACGGGGCGGGGGGCACTGAAGCTTTCTTT.

The chain carries TRBV21-1 and TRBJ2-7; the table's D call, TRBD1, has no DNA check behind it. TRBV21-1 is a known pseudogene. This CDR3 region has 15 residues. CDR3 region: CASSKTGTGAYEQYF. DNA of the CDR3: TGTGCCAGCAGCAAAACCGGGACAGGAGCCTACGAGCAGTACTTC.

The chain links TRBV12-5 to TRBJ2-7; 8 bases are shared with TRBD1. CDR1 is LGHNT, CDR2 FRNRAP, per germline. Trimming took 3 bases from V and 3 from J; bases not matched to a gene: 10. The CDR3 consists of 16 residues. CDR3 bases: TGTGCTAGTGGTTTAAGCACGGGACAGGACTTCTACGAGCAGTACTTC. Amino acid sequence: CASGLSTGQDFYEQYF.